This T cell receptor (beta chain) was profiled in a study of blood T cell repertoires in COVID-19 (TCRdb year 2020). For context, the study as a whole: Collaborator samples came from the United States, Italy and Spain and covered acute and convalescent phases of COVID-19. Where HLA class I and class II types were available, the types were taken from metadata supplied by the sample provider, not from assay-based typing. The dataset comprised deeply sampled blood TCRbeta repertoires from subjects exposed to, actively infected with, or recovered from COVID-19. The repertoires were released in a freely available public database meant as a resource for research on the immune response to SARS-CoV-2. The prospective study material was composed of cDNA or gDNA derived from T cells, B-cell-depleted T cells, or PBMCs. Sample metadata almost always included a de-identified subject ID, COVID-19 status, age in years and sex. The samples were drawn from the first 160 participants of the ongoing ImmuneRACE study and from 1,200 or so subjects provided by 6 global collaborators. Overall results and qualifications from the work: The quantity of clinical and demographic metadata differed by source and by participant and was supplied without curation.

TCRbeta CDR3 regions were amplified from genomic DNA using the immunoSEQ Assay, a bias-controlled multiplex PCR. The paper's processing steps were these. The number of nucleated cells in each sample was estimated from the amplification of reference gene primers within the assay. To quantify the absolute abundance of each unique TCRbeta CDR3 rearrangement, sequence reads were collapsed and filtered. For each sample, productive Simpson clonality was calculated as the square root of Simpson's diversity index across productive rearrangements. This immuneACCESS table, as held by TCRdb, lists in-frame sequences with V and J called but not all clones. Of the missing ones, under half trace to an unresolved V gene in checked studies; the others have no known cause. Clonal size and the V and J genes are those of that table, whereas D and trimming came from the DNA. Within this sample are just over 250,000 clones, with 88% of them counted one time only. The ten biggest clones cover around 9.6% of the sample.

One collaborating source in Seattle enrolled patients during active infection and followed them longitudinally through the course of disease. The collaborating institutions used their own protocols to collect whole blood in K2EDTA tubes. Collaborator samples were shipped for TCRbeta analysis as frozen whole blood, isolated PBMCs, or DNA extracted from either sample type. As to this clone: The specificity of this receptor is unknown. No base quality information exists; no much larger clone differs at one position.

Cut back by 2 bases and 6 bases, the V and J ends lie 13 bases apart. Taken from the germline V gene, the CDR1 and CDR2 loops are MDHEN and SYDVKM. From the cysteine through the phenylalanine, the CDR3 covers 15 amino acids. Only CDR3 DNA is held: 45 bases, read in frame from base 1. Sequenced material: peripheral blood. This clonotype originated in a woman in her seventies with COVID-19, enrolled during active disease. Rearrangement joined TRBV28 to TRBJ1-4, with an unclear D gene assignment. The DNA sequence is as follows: TGTGCCAGCAGTTTAATGGGTCCCGGGGATGAAAAACTGTTTTTT. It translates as CASSLMGPGDEKLFF.